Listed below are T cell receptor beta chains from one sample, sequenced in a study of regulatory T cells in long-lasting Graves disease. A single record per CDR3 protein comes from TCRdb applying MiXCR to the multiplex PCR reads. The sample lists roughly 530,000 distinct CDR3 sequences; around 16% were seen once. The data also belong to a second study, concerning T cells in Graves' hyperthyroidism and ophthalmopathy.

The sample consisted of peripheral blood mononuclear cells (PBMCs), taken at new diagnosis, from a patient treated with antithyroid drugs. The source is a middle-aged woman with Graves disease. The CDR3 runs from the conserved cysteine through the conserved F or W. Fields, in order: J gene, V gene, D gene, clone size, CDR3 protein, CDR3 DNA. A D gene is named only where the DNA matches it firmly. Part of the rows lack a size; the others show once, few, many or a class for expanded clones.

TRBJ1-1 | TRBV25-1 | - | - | CASSISGRTEAFF | TGTGCCAGCAGTATTTCAGGAAGAACTGAAGCTTTCTTT
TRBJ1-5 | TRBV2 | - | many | CASRMDSTYQPQHF | TGTGCCAGCAGGATGGACAGCACTTATCAGCCCCAGCATTTT
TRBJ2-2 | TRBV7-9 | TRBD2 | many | CASSRKLAGGPSNTGELFF | TGTGCCAGCAGCCGGAAACTAGCGGGGGGCCCGTCGAACACCGGGGAGCTGTTTTTT
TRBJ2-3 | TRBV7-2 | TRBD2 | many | CASSLAGRGGTDTQYF | TGTGCCAGCAGCTTAGCTGGTCGGGGGGGCACAGATACGCAGTATTTT
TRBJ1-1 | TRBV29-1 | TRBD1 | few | CSVTGTGNTEAFF | TGCAGCGTCACCGGGACAGGGAACACTGAAGCTTTCTTT
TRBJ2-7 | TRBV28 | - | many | CASSTGQSYEQYF | TGTGCCAGCAGTACAGGACAGAGCTACGAGCAGTACTTC
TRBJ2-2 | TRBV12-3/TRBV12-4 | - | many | CASSFGGNTGELFF | TGTGCCAGCAGTTTCGGGGGGAACACCGGGGAGCTGTTTTTT
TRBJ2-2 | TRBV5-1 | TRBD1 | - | CASSSPTRQGETANTGELFF | TGTGCCAGCAGCTCCCCTACCCGACAGGGGGAGACAGCGAACACCGGGGAGCTGTTTTTT
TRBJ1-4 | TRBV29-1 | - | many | CSVGGVNNEKLFF | TGCAGCGTTGGAGGTGTGAATAATGAAAAACTGTTTTTT
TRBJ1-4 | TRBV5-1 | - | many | CASSRQPYNEKLFF | TGCGCCAGCAGTCGACAGCCCTATAATGAAAAACTGTTTTTT
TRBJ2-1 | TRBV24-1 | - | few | CATSERQNEQFF | TGTGCCACCAGTGAACGACAGAATGAGCAGTTCTTC
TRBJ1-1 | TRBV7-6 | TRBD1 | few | CASSFRTGDLSTEAFF | TGTGCCAGCAGCTTTAGGACAGGGGATCTTAGCACTGAAGCTTTCTTT
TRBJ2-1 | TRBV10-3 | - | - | CAISEPTSRGDEQFF | TGTGCCATCAGTGAACCGACTAGCAGGGGCGATGAGCAGTTCTTC
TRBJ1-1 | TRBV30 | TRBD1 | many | CAWRYRGRRDTEAFF | TGTGCCTGGAGGTACAGGGGGCGCCGGGACACTGAAGCTTTCTTT
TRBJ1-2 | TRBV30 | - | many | CAWSPRGRGGYTF | TGTGCCTGGAGCCCTCGGGGCAGGGGTGGCTACACCTTC
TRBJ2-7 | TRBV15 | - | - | CATSRGAESSYEQYF | TGTGCCACCAGCAGAGGGGCAGAGAGCTCCTACGAGCAGTACTTC
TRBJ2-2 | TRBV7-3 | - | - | CASGPGGELFF | TGTGCCTCCGGCCCGGGGGGGGAGCTGTTTTTT
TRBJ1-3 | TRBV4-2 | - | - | CASSQDLGAGSGNTIYF | TGTGCCAGCAGCCAAGATCTCGGGGCCGGGTCCGGAAACACCATATATTTT
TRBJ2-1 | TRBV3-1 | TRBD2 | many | CASSLTGLAVPGEQFF | TGTGCCAGCAGTCTCACGGGACTAGCGGTTCCTGGTGAGCAGTTCTTC
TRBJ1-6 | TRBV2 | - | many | CASSESPGTSPLHF | TGTGCCAGCAGTGAAAGTCCAGGGACTTCACCCCTCCACTTT
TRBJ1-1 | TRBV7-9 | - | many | CASSLDYTEAFF | TGTGCCAGCAGTTTGGACTACACTGAAGCTTTCTTT
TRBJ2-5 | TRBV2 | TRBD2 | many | CASKIGLAGDQETQYF | TGTGCCAGCAAGATTGGACTAGCGGGGGACCAAGAGACCCAGTACTTC
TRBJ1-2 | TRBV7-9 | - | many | CASSVGGTNYGYTF | TGTGCCAGCAGTGTGGGAGGAACCAACTATGGCTACACCTTC
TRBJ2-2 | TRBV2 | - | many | CAGTGWTGELFF | TGTGCCGGAACAGGGTGGACCGGGGAGCTGTTTTTT
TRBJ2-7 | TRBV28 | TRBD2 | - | CASSPTSGSSYEQYF | TGTGCCAGCAGCCCAACTAGCGGTAGCTCCTACGAGCAGTACTTC
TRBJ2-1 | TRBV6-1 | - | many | CASIDGPSSYNEQFF | TGTGCCAGCATCGACGGGCCGAGCTCCTACAATGAGCAGTTCTTC
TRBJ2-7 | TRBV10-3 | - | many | CAISDSGSYEQYF | TGTGCCATCAGTGACAGCGGGTCCTACGAGCAGTACTTC
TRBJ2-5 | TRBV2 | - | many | CASSGSSQAQETQYF | TGTGCCAGCAGTGGAAGTAGTCAGGCACAAGAGACCCAGTACTTC
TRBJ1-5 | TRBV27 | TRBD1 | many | CASSSDRDENQPQHF | TGTGCCAGCAGTTCGGACAGGGATGAAAATCAGCCCCAGCATTTT
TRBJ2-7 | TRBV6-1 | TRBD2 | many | CASFSGLAGTEQYF | TGTGCCAGCTTTTCTGGACTAGCGGGGACCGAGCAGTACTTC
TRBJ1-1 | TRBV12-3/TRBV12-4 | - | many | CASSLSRVGTEAFF | TGTGCCAGCAGTCTATCTAGGGTTGGCACTGAAGCTTTCTTT
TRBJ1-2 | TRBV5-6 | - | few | CASSFGAGANYGYTF | TGTGCCAGCAGCTTCGGAGCAGGAGCTAACTATGGCTACACCTTC
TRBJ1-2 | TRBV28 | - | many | CASSTGGTSTVYGYTF | TGTGCCAGCAGTACCGGCGGGACTTCGACTGTCTATGGCTACACCTTC
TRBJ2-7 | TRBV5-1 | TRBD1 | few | CASSLLGTGGREQYF | TGCGCCAGCTCACTACTCGGGACAGGCGGTCGCGAGCAGTACTTC
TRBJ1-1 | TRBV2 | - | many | CASSEGGYLNTEAFF | TGTGCCAGCAGTGAAGGGGGCTACCTGAACACTGAAGCTTTCTTT
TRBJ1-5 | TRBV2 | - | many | CASSDTGSSNQPQHF | TGTGCCAGCAGTGATACAGGATCGAGCAATCAGCCCCAGCATTTT
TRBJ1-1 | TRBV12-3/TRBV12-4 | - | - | CASSLTDEAFF | TGTGCCAGCAGCCTAACAGATGAAGCTTTCTTT